These 23 T cell receptor beta chains originate from one sample sequenced in a study of cytomegalovirus exposure and HLA in healthy donors. The study ran its PCR with 60 Vbeta and 13 Jbeta primers. Some clones are missing from TCRdb's copy, which holds only in-frame ones; the method was immunoSEQ multiplex PCR. The sample's table shows just under 90,000 clones. The sample consisted of PBMCs. The receptor set was obtained from a girl aged 10-17 years in good health and CMV-seropositive.

This chain uses TRBV5-4 with TRBJ2-7; TRBD1 agrees at 9 bases. V shed 0 bases and J 1 base; nucleotides not matched to a gene: 5. CDR3 length: 16 residues. Germline assignment: CDR1 SGHNT and CDR2 YYREEE (reference sequence). Here the CDR3 DNA reads TGTGCCAGCAGCTTGGGGACAGGGGCTTTTTCCTACGAGCAGTACGTC. Translating it yields CASSLGTGAFSYEQYV.

A note on this clone: Its ends do not fully match the called genes, so a read error is possible. The CDR3 nucleotides are TGTGCTAGCAGCTTAGCGCTGGGGGCGACCACCGGGGAGCTGTTTTTT. Protein product: CASSLALGATTGELFF. This chain joins TRBV7-7 and TRBJ2-2, with D possibly matching TRBD1 (6 bases). CDR1 and CDR2 from the germline V gene are SSHAT and FNYEAQ (reference sequence). CDR3 size: 16 residues.

The V and J genes are TRBV5-6 and TRBJ2-1; D is possibly TRBD1 (5 bases). The V gene lost 4 bases and the J gene lost 12 bases, with 20 bases spanning the gap. This CDR3 has 14 residues. Germline V gene lookup returns CDR1 SGHDT and CDR2 YYEEEE. The CDR3 region is CASSRGQRAVRQFF. In DNA form, the CDR3 reads TGTGCCAGCAGCCGAGGACAAAGGGCCGTGCGGCAGTTCTTC.

The V gene is TRBV5-1, the J gene TRBJ2-2; 8 nucleotides align to TRBD2. The CDR3 loop spans 17 amino acids. Germline V gene lookup returns CDR1 SGHRS and CDR2 YFSETQ. Germline trimming cut 0 bases from V and 4 bases from J; bases unmatched to any gene: 8. CDR3 loop: CASSLALAGGPTGELFF. As DNA, the CDR3 is TGCGCCAGCAGCTTGGCTTTGGCGGGGGGCCCCACCGGGGAGCTGTTTTTT. The complete variable domain, with remaining parts taken from reference TRBV5-1 and TRBJ2-2, reads KAGVTQTPRYLIKTRGQQVTLSCSPISGHRSVSWYQQTPGQGLQFLFEYFSETQRNKGNFPGRFSGRQFSNSRSEMNVSTLELGDSALYLCASSLALAGGPTGELFFGEGSRLTVL.

The chain is built from TRBV11-2 and TRBJ1-2; no definite D call. This CDR3 is built from 14 residues. Germline V CDR1 and CDR2: SGHAT, FQNNGV. V lost 3 bases, J lost 7 bases, and 15 bases lay in between. CDR3 in amino acids: CASSFGRGLGGYTF. The CDR3, as DNA: TGTGCCAGCAGCTTCGGGAGAGGTCTGGGTGGCTACACCTTC. Full variable domain (remainder filled in from reference TRBV11-2 and TRBJ1-2): EAGVAQSPRYKIIEKRQSVAFWCNPISGHATLYWYQQILGQGPKLLIQFQNNGVVDDSQLPKDRFSAERLKGVDSTLKIQPAKLEDSAVYLCASSFGRGLGGYTFGSGTRLTVV.

This chain uses TRBV4-2 with TRBJ1-2; D gene unclear. Germline CDR1 and CDR2: LGHNA and YNFKEQ. The CDR3 runs 15 residues. Trimming removed 0 bases at V and 6 bases at J, with 14 bases between. In DNA form, the CDR3 reads TGTGCCAGCAGCCAAGATAGGAGGGTTATGGATGGCTACACCTTC. It specifies CASSQDRRVMDGYTF.

The chain has TRBV2 and TRBJ2-2; D is unresolved. Trimming left V 4 bases short and J 0 bases short, with 9 bases between. In germline, CDR1 is SNHLY, CDR2 FYNNEI. The CDR3 has 15 residues. The CDR3 region is CASSVTRSNTGELFF. As DNA, the CDR3 is TGTGCCAGCAGTGTGACACGGTCGAACACCGGGGAGCTGTTTTTT.

The chain joins TRBV9 to TRBJ2-3; TRBD2 aligns across 12 bases. CDR1 is SGDLS, CDR2 YYNGEE, per germline. The CDR3 runs to 16 residues. Germline trimming cut 2 bases from V and 5 bases from J; bases unmatched to any gene: 6. CDR3: CASSVLAGGPGDTQYF. For the CDR3, the DNA is TGTGCCAGCAGCGTGCTAGCGGGGGGGCCCGGAGATACGCAGTATTTT. Drawing the rest from reference TRBV9 and TRBJ2-3, the complete variable domain is DSGVTQTPKHLITATGQRVTLRCSPRSGDLSVYWYQQSLDQGLQFLIQYYNGEERAKGNILERFSAQQFPDLHSELNLSSLELGDSALYFCASSVLAGGPGDTQYFGPGTRLTVL.

The chain recombines TRBV5-1 with TRBJ2-1; no clear D gene. Germline V gene sequence: CDR1 SGHRS, CDR2 YFSETQ. The CDR3 length is 15 residues. V gave up 4 bases and J gave up 10 bases, with 21 bases separating them. CDR3 nucleotides: TGCGCCAGCAGCCACAGAATCTCCAGCCCCGACGAGCAGTTCTTC. Translated, it gives CASSHRISSPDEQFF.

This sequence joins TRBV5-6 and TRBJ1-6; 8 nucleotides match TRBD1. The J segment lost 7 bases and the V segment lost 2 bases, leaving 5 bases of the junction unmatched. The CDR3 length is 15 residues. Germline V CDR1 and CDR2: SGHDT, YYEEEE. In nucleotides, the CDR3 is TGTGCCAGCAGCTTCGGACAGGGTAACAATTCACCCCTCCACTTT. Protein sequence: CASSFGQGNNSPLHF.

The chain couples TRBV7-9 to TRBJ1-2, with 7 bases fitting TRBD1. Germline lookup yields CDR1 SEHNR and CDR2 FQNEAQ (reference sequence). Unmatched junction bases numbered 1, after V lost 4 bases and J lost 2 bases. This CDR3 contains 13 residues. CDR3 in amino acids: CASSSQGNYGYTF. DNA for the CDR3: TGTGCCAGCAGCTCACAGGGGAACTATGGCTACACCTTC.

V is TRBV29-1 and J is TRBJ2-5; 11 bases match TRBD2. The CDR3 runs 16 residues. The junction had 9 bases not matched to a gene; V was cut back by 1 base and J by 5 bases. Germline CDR1 SQVTM, CDR2 ANQGSEA. The CDR3 region is CSVEGGASGGTETQYF. The DNA for the CDR3 is TGCAGCGTTGAAGGAGGGGCTAGCGGGGGGACGGAGACCCAGTACTTC.

The V gene is TRBV4-1, the J gene TRBJ2-5; 8 positions agree with TRBD2. V lost 8 bases to trimming and J lost 1 base; unmatched junction nucleotides: 12. Germline CDR1 and CDR2: MGHRA and YSYEKL. The length of the CDR3 is 16 residues. CDR3 sequence reads: CASSTSSRGVQETQYF. For the CDR3, the DNA is TGCGCCAGCTCTACCTCCTCGCGGGGGGTCCAAGAGACCCAGTACTTC.

The V and J genes are TRBV19 and TRBJ1-1, with TRBD1 matching over 12 bases. V gave up 3 bases and J gave up 4 bases; unmatched junction bases: 0. From germline, CDR1 is LNHDA and CDR2 SQIVND (reference sequence). The CDR3 has 14 residues. The CDR3 sequence: CASSMGQGATEAFF. The CDR3 region has the DNA TGTGCCAGTAGTATGGGACAGGGGGCCACTGAAGCTTTCTTT.

The chain has TRBV18 and TRBJ2-3; 7 bases line up with TRBD1. CDR3 length equals 18 residues. J gave up 5 bases and V 5 bases, and 19 bases lay outside the gene matches. The germline gives CDR1 KGHSH, CDR2 LQKENI. The CDR3 loop reads CASSAPWTGQPPGDTQYF. The CDR3, as DNA: TGTGCCAGCTCAGCCCCCTGGACAGGACAACCCCCAGGAGATACGCAGTATTTT.

The chain couples TRBV4-1 to TRBJ1-4, with 8 bases identical to TRBD1. CDR3 size: 14 residues. V lost 4 bases and J lost 4; bases outside the gene matches: 2. Per germline, CDR1 MGHRA and CDR2 YSYEKL. DNA for the CDR3: TGCGCCAGCAGCCTCGGACAGGGTAATGAAAAACTGTTTTTT. Amino acid sequence: CASSLGQGNEKLFF.

J is TRBJ1-1 and V is TRBV25-1; TRBD1 might be the D (5 bases). The germline CDR1 and CDR2 sequences are MGHDK and SYGVNS. This CDR3 spans 11 amino acids. Between the trimmed V and J ends, which lost 9 bases and 8 bases, there was a span of 13 bases. The CDR3 here is CARSGGGEAFF. The CDR3 DNA is TGTGCCAGAAGCGGCGGGGGGGAAGCTTTCTTT.

The chain uses TRBV5-4 and TRBJ2-2, with a weak D call TRBD1 (6 bases). V was pared by 5 bases and J by 5 bases, with 13 bases between. In germline, CDR1 is SGHNT, CDR2 YYREEE (reference sequence). The CDR3 is made up of 14 amino acids. DNA of the CDR3: TGTGCCAGCAGTGGGGGCTGGGGGACCGGGGAGCTGTTTTTT. Its protein product is CASSGGWGTGELFF.

The J gene is TRBJ1-4, the V gene TRBV4-3, with D possibly matching TRBD1 (5 bases). This CDR3 contains 18 residues. Deletions cut 0 bases from V and 2 bases from J, with 16 bases between. In germline, CDR1 is LGHNA, CDR2 YSLEER. The CDR3 DNA sequence: TGCGCCAGCAGCCAAGATCTAAGGTGGGGGGGGACTAATGAAAAACTGTTTTTT. Amino acids: CASSQDLRWGGTNEKLFF.

The J gene is TRBJ1-2, the V gene TRBV5-4; D is perhaps TRBD1 (6 bases). CDR3 size: 14 residues. Trimming took off 2 bases at V and 3 bases at J, with 11 bases between the two ends. Germline assignment: CDR1 SGHNT and CDR2 YYREEE (reference sequence). CDR3 bases: TGTGCCAGCAGCTTCCTACAGGGTGACTATGGCTACACCTTC. This translates into CASSFLQGDYGYTF.

The chain uses TRBV19 and TRBJ2-1; D is perhaps TRBD2 (6 bases). The ends were cut back, 10 bases at V and 5 bases at J, with 21 bases in the middle. CDR3 length equals 15 residues. CDR1 LNHDA and CDR2 SQIVND come from the germline V gene (reference sequence). The CDR3 region has the DNA TGTGCCACCCAAGGAGTGAGCGGGTTCAACAATGAGCAGTTCTTC. It codes for CATQGVSGFNNEQFF.

The chain combines TRBV25-1 with TRBJ1-5, with D perhaps TRBD1 (6 bases). V was shortened by 3 bases and J by 0 bases, with 18 bases between the two germline ends. From germline, CDR1 is MGHDK and CDR2 SYGVNS. The CDR3 is 18 amino acids. The CDR3 loop is CASSDDQGKGDSNQPQHF. The CDR3 DNA sequence: TGTGCCAGCAGTGACGATCAGGGTAAGGGGGATAGCAATCAGCCCCAGCATTTT.

The CDR3 DNA reads TGCGCCAGCAGCCAAGGAAGACAGGGATACGAGCAGTACTTC. Protein: CASSQGRQGYEQYF. The chain recombines TRBV4-3 with TRBJ2-7; TRBD1 aligns across 7 bases. The CDR3 runs to 14 residues. After removal of 1 base from V and 4 bases from J, the junction contained 4 bases not matched to a gene. From germline, CDR1 is LGHNA and CDR2 YSLEER.